The 12 T cell receptor beta chains in this list originate from one sample, sequenced in a study of blood T cell repertoires in COVID-19 (dated by TCRdb to about 2020). The receptor library was made with the immunoSEQ multiplex PCR assay. TCRdb took this table from immuneACCESS and kept in-frame rearrangements with V and J called. Such tables lack part of the clones; where checked against another copy, unresolved V genes explain under half of the gap, and the rest is unexplained. The sample has roughly 180,000 clones on record, around 76% of them singletons. The ten largest make up around 7.9% of the sample. Sequenced input: peripheral blood. These receptors all stem from a woman between 50 and 59 years old with active or convalescent COVID-19.

This clone was observed a few times. The chain links TRBV5-1 to TRBJ2-1; no clear D gene. With 0 bases removed from V and 9 bases from J, the gap between germline ends came to 7 bases. CDR1 is SGHRS, CDR2 YFSETQ, per germline. The length of the CDR3 is 12 residues. CDR3 DNA: TGCGCCAGCAGCTTGGTGGCAGGTGAGCAGTTCTTC. This codes for CASSLVAGEQFF.

V gene TRBV24-1 combines with J gene TRBJ2-5; 12 bases align to TRBD2. The CDR3 length is 13 residues. Germline V gene lookup returns CDR1 KGHDR and CDR2 SFDVKD. J gave up 5 bases and V 7 bases, and 1 base lay outside the gene matches. The CDR3 loop is CATRTSGSETQYF. The CDR3 nucleotides are TGTGCCACCAGGACTAGCGGGAGTGAGACCCAGTACTTC.

The rearrangement uses TRBV6-5 and TRBJ2-1; TRBD2 matches at 9 bases. With V trimmed by 3 bases and J by 9 bases, 3 bases remained unmatched. This CDR3 has 13 residues. Looked up from germline, CDR1 is MNHEY and CDR2 is SVGAGI. The DNA for the CDR3 is TGTGCCAGCAGTTATGGGCGGGAGGGTGAGCAGTTCTTC. Protein: CASSYGREGEQFF.

This chain joins TRBV7-9 and TRBJ2-3; 7 positions match TRBD1. V was pared by 1 base and J by 10 bases, with 2 bases of the junction left unmatched. This CDR3 region has 12 residues. The V gene's germline CDR1 is SEHNR and CDR2 FQNEAQ (reference sequence). CDR3 nucleotides: TGTGCCAGCAGCTTAGAAGACAGGGCGCAGTATTTT. Protein: CASSLEDRAQYF.

The chain links TRBV21-1 to TRBJ1-1; the table's D call of TRBD1 was not tested on the DNA. TRBV21-1 is a pseudogene locus. This CDR3 region has 16 residues. The chain's CDR3 is CASSKGKTGGNTEAFF. For the CDR3, the DNA is TGTGCCAGCAGCAAAGGAAAAACAGGGGGGAACACTGAAGCTTTCTTT.

This rearrangement joins TRBV19 to TRBJ2-1, with 10 bases lining up with TRBD2. V was pared by 1 base and J by 8 bases, with 8 bases of the junction left unmatched. The CDR3 totals 16 residues. The V gene's germline CDR1 is LNHDA and CDR2 SQIVND (reference sequence). The chain's CDR3 is CASSIGIAGGFDEQFF. CDR3 DNA: TGTGCCAGTAGTATAGGAATAGCGGGAGGATTTGATGAGCAGTTCTTC.

This clone was counted many times. At the DNA level, this CDR3 is encoded by other sequences in the same sample as well. CDR3 amino acids: CASSLQPLAGYSYNEQFF. The CDR3 coding sequence is TGTGCCAGCAGCTTACAACCCCTAGCGGGGTACTCCTACAATGAGCAGTTCTTC. The chain couples TRBV7-3 to TRBJ2-1; 9 bases agree with TRBD2. The ends lost 2 bases at V and 0 bases at J; junction bases unmatched: 8. The CDR3 is 18 residues long. Germline V lookup: CDR1 SGHTA, CDR2 FQGTGA.

V and J are TRBV18 and TRBJ2-7, with 14 positions matching TRBD2. V shed 2 bases, J shed 5 bases, and the junction held 8 bases outside the gene matches. The CDR3 runs to 17 residues. Germline V gives CDR1 KGHSH, CDR2 LQKENI. This CDR3 reads CASSPSIGTSGSHEQYF. The CDR3 nucleotides read TGTGCCAGCTCACCATCGATAGGGACTAGCGGGAGTCACGAGCAGTACTTC.

This clone has more than one count but fewer than ten. The chain combines TRBV28 with TRBJ2-4, with 10 bases fitting TRBD2. The CDR3 length is 17 residues. The germline gives CDR1 MDHEN, CDR2 SYDVKM. The junction had 5 bases not matched to a gene; V was cut back by 1 base and J by 2 bases. The CDR3 sequence is CASSLLASGRTKNIQYF. The CDR3 nucleotides read TGTGCCAGCAGTTTATTGGCTAGCGGGAGAACCAAAAACATTCAGTACTTC.

This rearrangement joins TRBV28 to TRBJ2-3, with 8 positions matching TRBD2. The CDR3 runs 14 residues. The germline gives CDR1 MDHEN, CDR2 SYDVKM. J gave up 5 bases and V 4 bases, and 5 bases lay outside the gene matches. The CDR3 DNA follows: TGTGCCAGCAGTTCGGGGGGGCAGGGAGATACGCAGTATTTT. The encoded protein is CASSSGGQGDTQYF.

The rearrangement joins TRBV2 to TRBJ2-2, with 7 bases lining up with TRBD1. The germline V gene has CDR1 SNHLY and CDR2 FYNNEI. The CDR3 is made up of 16 amino acids. J lost 4 bases, V lost 7 bases, and 12 bases had no gene match. The DNA of the CDR3 is TGTGCCAGCACGGGCAGTGCAGGGGGAAGCACCGGGGAGCTGTTTTTT. Residues: CASTGSAGGSTGELFF.

CDR3 coding DNA: TGTGCCAGCAGTGGTCACATCTCAACAGGTCGCACTGGAAACACCATATATTTT. Its protein is CASSGHISTGRTGNTIYF. This chain joins TRBV2 and TRBJ1-3; possibly TRBD1 for D (5 bases). Germline V CDR1 and CDR2: SNHLY, FYNNEI. CDR3 length: 18 residues. Trimming took 4 bases from V and 2 from J, leaving 21 bases between them.